These T cell receptor beta chains were read from a single sample in a study of beta chain features in type 1 diabetes. The assay was immunoSEQ multiplex PCR, and TCRdb's table has in-frame clones only and misses some. Of around 500,000 clones listed, over 10% are singletons. Sequencing used naive CD4+ T cells from blood. The source of these receptors is a woman aged 18-29 years in good health. Both conserved end residues are part of each CDR3. D genes are given only for firm matches. Size tells how often a clone was seen (once, few, many) or the class of an expanded clone, and some rows leave it out.

NA | TRBJ1-2 | TRBV25-1 | few | TGTGCCAGCAGTGACAGGGTCGACTATGGCTACACCTTC | CASSDRVDYGYTF
NA | TRBJ2-1 | TRBV14 | few | TGTGCCAGCAGCCCTGGCGTCGCCGACTACAATGAGCAGTTCTTC | CASSPGVADYNEQFF
NA | TRBJ2-3 | TRBV5-1 | NA | TGCGCCAGCAGCTTGTACGGCTTGGGTGGCACAGATACGCAGTATTTT | CASSLYGLGGTDTQYF
NA | TRBJ1-1 | TRBV9 | few | TGTGCCAGCAGCCCCCTCGGGGTGAACACTGAAGCTTTCTTT | CASSPLGVNTEAFF
TRBD1 | TRBJ2-1 | TRBV6-4 | few | TGTGCCAGCAGTCCCCTCACAGGGGGGAATAAGTTCTTC | CASSPLTGGNKFF
NA | TRBJ1-1 | TRBV25-1 | few | TGTGCCAGCAGTGCGAGGGCGGGGAGCACTGAAGCTTTCTTT | CASSARAGSTEAFF
NA | TRBJ2-3 | TRBV15 | many | TGTGCCACCAGCAGAGATCAGGGCGGAGATACGCAGTATTTT | CATSRDQGGDTQYF
TRBD1 | TRBJ1-1 | TRBV11-2 | NA | TGTGCCAGCAGCGACAGGGTCACTGAAGCTTTCTTT | CASSDRVTEAFF
TRBD1 | TRBJ2-1 | TRBV29-1 | many | TGCAGCGTTGACGCTTGGGACAGGGGAGGCAATGAGCAGTTCTTC | CSVDAWDRGGNEQFF
TRBD1 | TRBJ2-7 | TRBV5-6 | NA | TGTGCCAGCAGCTCTGGACAGGTGCAGTACTTC | CASSSGQVQYF
NA | TRBJ2-1 | TRBV11-3 | NA | TGTGCCAGCAGCCAGCCGCACAGCCAGGGGGGACACAATGAGCAGTTCTTC | CASSQPHSQGGHNEQFF
NA | TRBJ1-2 | TRBV25-1 | few | TGTGCCAGCAGTGAATCCGGGGATCAAATAAACTATGGCTACACCTTC | CASSESGDQINYGYTF
NA | TRBJ2-3 | TRBV6-6 | NA | TGTGCCAGCAGCTGGACATCAGATACGCAGTATTTT | CASSWTSDTQYF
TRBD1 | TRBJ1-2 | TRBV29-1 | NA | TGCAGCGTTGAAGGGACAGGGGGACCCCGGCGGTATGGCTACACCTTC | CSVEGTGGPRRYGYTF
NA | TRBJ1-5 | TRBV6-5 | few | TGTGCCAGCAGTTACTCGAGCAATCAGCCCCAGCATTTT | CASSYSSNQPQHF
NA | TRBJ2-4 | TRBV30 | few | TGTGCCTGGAGTGTACCGAGAAGCCGGTACATTCAGTACTTC | CAWSVPRSRYIQYF
NA | TRBJ2-2 | TRBV11-2 | few | TGTGCCAGCAGCTTAGATAGGACTTCTTGGGTGTTTTTT | CASSLDRTSWVFF